The present entry profiles one T cell receptor (beta chain) with its context. It was with 60 Vbeta and 13 Jbeta primers that the PCR ran. Some clones are missing from TCRdb's copy, which holds only in-frame ones; the method was immunoSEQ multiplex PCR. Of hundreds of thousands of clones in the sample, roughly 80% were seen once. This specimen comes from a study of cytomegalovirus exposure and HLA in healthy donors. This CDR3 has 14 amino acids. The germline V gene has CDR1 SGHVS and CDR2 FQNEAQ. With 5 bases removed from V and 4 bases from J, the gap between germline ends came to 15 bases. Sample: PBMCs. The chain couples TRBV7-8 to TRBJ2-7; no firm D call. The sequence was obtained from a man in his forties in good health and CMV-seronegative. The CDR3 nucleotides read TGTGCCAGCAGCGGAAATGGAGTCCGTTACGAGCAGTACTTC. Its protein is CASSGNGVRYEQYF.